This TCR beta chain was sequenced during a study of blood T cell repertoires in COVID-19 (dated by TCRdb to 2018 to 2020). Broadly, across the study: Collaborator samples came from the United States, Italy and Spain and covered acute and convalescent phases of COVID-19. The prospective study material was composed of cDNA or gDNA derived from T cells, B-cell-depleted T cells, or PBMCs. Where HLA class I and class II types were available, the types were taken from metadata supplied by the sample provider, not from assay-based typing. Nearly every sample came with metadata listing a de-identified subject ID, COVID-19 status, age in years and sex. A freely available public database, intended as a resource for researchers studying the immune response to SARS-CoV-2, is where the repertoires were released. Deeply sampled blood TCRbeta repertoires from subjects exposed to, actively infected with, or recovered from COVID-19 were included in the dataset. Samples were obtained from the ongoing ImmuneRACE study (first 160 participants) and from about 1,300 subjects provided by 6 global collaborators. Study-wide findings and limitations: The quantity of clinical and demographic metadata differed by source and by participant and was supplied without curation.

Comment on this clone: The clone's antigen remains unknown. Base qualities are not provided; no much larger clone lies one nucleotide away.

At the junction V is shortened by 5 bases and J by 3 bases; bases outside the gene matches: 5. The CDR3 contains 14 residues, cysteine and phenylalanine counted. Only the CDR3 DNA stays, 42 bases, in frame from base 1. Looking up the germline V gene yields CDR1 SGHRS and CDR2 YFSETQ. TCRbeta CDR3 regions were amplified from genomic DNA using the immunoSEQ Assay, a bias-controlled multiplex PCR. The paper's processing steps were these. The number of nucleated cells in each sample was estimated from the amplification of reference gene primers within the assay. To quantify the absolute abundance of each unique TCRbeta CDR3 rearrangement, sequence reads were collapsed and filtered. For each sample, productive Simpson clonality was calculated as the square root of Simpson's diversity index over productive rearrangements. TCRdb stores this immuneACCESS table with in-frame sequences only. Part of the clones is absent; in the studies checked, under half of the shortfall reflects unresolved V genes, and no reason is known for the rest. V, J and clone size derive from that table, while D and trimming were established from the DNA sequence. Recorded for this sample are fewer than 200,000 clones; roughly 78% of them occurred a single time. About 7% of the sample lies in the top ten.

Collaborating institutions collected whole blood in K2EDTA tubes following their own protocols. Collaborator samples were shipped for TCRbeta analysis as frozen whole blood, isolated PBMCs, or DNA extracted from either sample type. Sequenced material: peripheral blood. This clonotype originated in a man in his 70s with active or convalescent COVID-19. The V and J genes are TRBV5-1 and TRBJ1-2; 9 nucleotides in the junction match TRBD1. The encoded CDR3 is CASRQQGADYGYTF. Read as DNA, the sequence is TGCGCCAGCAGACAACAGGGGGCGGACTATGGCTACACCTTC.